This T cell receptor (beta chain) was found in a study of Ad26.COV2.S vaccination and SARS-CoV-2 variants (dated by TCRdb to about 2021). A note on the overall study: Donors in the vaccine arm were drawn from COV1001, a phase I-IIa trial of Ad26.COV2.S in healthy adults that was multicentre, randomized, double-blind and placebo-controlled. Ad26.COV2.S was administered intramuscularly at 5 x 10^10 or 1 x 10^11 viral particles, either as a single shot or as two shots given 56 days apart. TCRbeta repertoire sequencing was used to assess the specificity and breadth of SARS-CoV-2-reactive T cell receptors after Ad26.COV2.S vaccination. A total of 32 samples were included in the TCR-sequenced set, comprising around 19 Ad26.COV2.S vaccine recipients, 5 placebo recipients and 8 SARS-CoV-2 convalescent individuals. Trial participants were randomized into five groups of five: low-dose or high-dose Ad26.COV2.S given once or twice, or placebo on both occasions. Throughout the experiments and outcome assessment, investigators stayed blinded to trial group allocation. Results and caveats for the whole study, not just this receptor: Non-spike TCR breadth was comparable between vaccine and placebo recipients, consistent with the vaccine containing only spike. Ad26.COV2.S recipients had higher spike-specific TCR breadth than placebo recipients (P = 0.0014). Comparing responses between vaccine doses or regimens was not something the study was powered to do. Substantial breadth of spike-specific CD8+ and CD4+ T cell responses was reported after vaccination. The authors noted that the TCR breadth and depth analyses may have underestimated total T cell responses.

The treatment or condition label here, explained by the study, means: roughly 19 received Ad26.COV2.S at low or high dose, single or two shots; 5 received placebo; per-sample allocation not given. For vaccine and placebo recipients, the sequenced repertoires came from samples collected on day 63 after the first injection. Cohort 1b enrolled fewer than 30 adults aged 18-55 years at a single site in Boston, USA, between 29 July and 7 August 2020. Ad26.COV2.S was a replication-incompetent adenovirus type 26 vector expressing a prefusion-stabilized SARS-CoV-2 spike protein from the original Wuhan strain. About this clone itself: Its antigen specificity is not known. The record has no base qualities; no much larger clone is one base away.

The immunoSEQ Assay was the method used to sequence TCRbeta CDR3 regions. After extraction, genomic DNA underwent amplification by bias-controlled multiplex PCR, followed by high-throughput sequencing. In the paper's pipeline: To quantify the absolute abundance of each unique TCRbeta CDR3 region, sequences were collapsed and filtered. T cell fraction was estimated by normalizing TCRbeta template counts to usable DNA, which was measured by amplifying reference genes present in all nucleated cells. Repertoire TCRs were annotated as SARS-CoV-2-specific when V gene, CDR3 amino acid sequence and J gene were exactly matched to a known reactive TCR set. MIRA supplied the reference SARS-CoV-2 TCR set, which was filtered for enrichment in COVID-19-positive ImmuneCODE repertoires so that public or cross-reactive TCRs were removed. Drawing on the MIRA antigens, annotated TCRs were analysed further at the level of specific ORF or position within ORF. Breadth was defined as the number of annotated unique rearrangements divided by the total number of unique productive rearrangements, and depth was defined as the summed frequency of the annotated unique rearrangements. TCR breadth was compared between groups using two-sided Wilcoxon rank-sum tests. In its TCRdb copy, this immuneACCESS table keeps in-frame sequences only and misses some clones. Where compared with another copy, unresolved V genes explain less than half of these, and the others have no known cause. V and J calls and clone size are those listed in that table; D and trimming were worked out from the DNA. The sample contains about 330,000 clones, 85% to 90% of them found a single time. The top ten clonotypes cover around 5.5% of the sample.

The receptor comes from a person between 18 and 59 years old who received the Ad26.COV2.S COVID-19 vaccine or a placebo. This specimen consisted of peripheral blood, obtained in a trial of Ad26.COV2.S vaccine versus placebo.

Here the CDR3 is given as CAGGGRLGNEQFF. At the DNA level, the sequence is TGTGCCGGCGGGGGGAGGTTGGGAAATGAGCAGTTCTTC. The sequence links TRBV7-8 to TRBJ2-1, with TRBD2 matching 8 junction bases. CDR1 SGHVS and CDR2 FQNEAQ are derived from the germline V gene. The CDR3 spans 13 residues, from the cysteine through the phenylalanine. Only the CDR3 DNA stays, 39 bases, in frame from base 1. For this chain, trimming is 11 bases at the V end and 7 bases at the J end, and the number of junction bases without a gene match is 10.